The clone carrying this TCR beta chain came up a few times. Its antigen remains unknown. TCRdb passed the RT-PCR reads through MiXCR, listing each CDR3 protein once. This sample carries about 310,000 distinct CDR3 sequences, around a fifth of them seen once, and the ten largest clones take about 9.4%. This CDR3 contains 11 residues. Germline values: CDR1 DFQATT, CDR2 SNEGSKA (reference sequence). The germline V and J ends were trimmed by 1 base and 3 bases, with 3 bases remaining between them. These data belong to a study of response to subunit inactivated influenza vaccine. Findings of the study overall: Few new T cells, the authors suggested, are recruited by each seasonal influenza vaccination.

The sample in question was PBMCs from blood, obtained less than 22 months after vaccination. The receptor's source is a man in his fifties or sixties who received an inactivated influenza vaccine. This chain links TRBV20-1 with TRBJ1-1; D is unresolved. CDR3: CSARGYTEAFF. The CDR3 DNA reads TGCAGTGCTAGAGGATACACTGAAGCTTTCTTT.